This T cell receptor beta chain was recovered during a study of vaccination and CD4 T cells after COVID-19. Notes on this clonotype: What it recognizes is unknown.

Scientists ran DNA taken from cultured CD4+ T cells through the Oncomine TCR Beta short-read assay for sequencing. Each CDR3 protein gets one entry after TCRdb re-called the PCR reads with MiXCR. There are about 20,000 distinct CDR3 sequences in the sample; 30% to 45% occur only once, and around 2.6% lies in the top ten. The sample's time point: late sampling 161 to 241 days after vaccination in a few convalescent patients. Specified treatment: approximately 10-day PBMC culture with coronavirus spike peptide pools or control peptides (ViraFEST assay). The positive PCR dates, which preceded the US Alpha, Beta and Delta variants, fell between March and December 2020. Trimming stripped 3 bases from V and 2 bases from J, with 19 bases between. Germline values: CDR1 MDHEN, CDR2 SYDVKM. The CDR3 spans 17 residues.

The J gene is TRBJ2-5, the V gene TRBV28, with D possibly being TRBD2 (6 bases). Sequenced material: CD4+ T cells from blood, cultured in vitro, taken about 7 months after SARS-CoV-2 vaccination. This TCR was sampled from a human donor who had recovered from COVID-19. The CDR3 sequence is CASSFMRASAVQETQYF. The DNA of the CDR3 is TGTGCCAGCAGTTTTATGAGGGCTAGCGCCGTACAAGAGACCCAGTACTTC.